A selection of T cell receptor beta chains follows, all from one sample in a study of cytomegalovirus exposure and HLA in healthy donors. The table came from immunoSEQ multiplex PCR; TCRdb's copy has only in-frame clones and leaves some out. The sample lists 94,000 or so clones, just over 70% occurring once. The source material was PBMCs. The receptor source for this set is a man aged 55 to 70 in good health and CMV-seronegative. The CDR3 runs from the conserved cysteine through the conserved F or W. The order of the fields is D gene, clone size, V gene, J gene, CDR3 protein, CDR3 DNA. D genes are given only for firm matches. Expanded clones get a size class; other rows say once, few or many, or leave the size out.

>-|-|TRBV29-1|TRBJ2-7
CSVKSSAGQGQYF
TGCAGCGTTAAGTCTTCGGCAGGGCAGGGGCAGTACTTC
>-|few|TRBV7-9|TRBJ1-6
CSSSSSAGGNRLNSPLHF
TGTTCCAGCAGCTCTTCCGCGGGGGGGAATCGCCTTAATTCACCCCTCCACTTT
>TRBD1|-|TRBV6-5|TRBJ2-7
CASRDRTYEQYF
TGTGCCAGCAGGGACAGGACATACGAGCAGTACTTC
>TRBD1|few|TRBV19|TRBJ2-2
CASSIGDRLTGELFF
TGTGCCAGTAGTATCGGGGACAGACTAACCGGGGAGCTGTTTTTT
>-|-|TRBV10-3|TRBJ2-3
CAISESGKRDTQYF
TGTGCCATCAGTGAGTCCGGGAAGCGCGATACGCAGTATTTT
>TRBD1|-|TRBV7-9|TRBJ1-4
CASSPGGEPNEKLFF
TGTGCCAGCAGCCCAGGGGGAGAACCGAATGAAAAACTGTTTTTT
>-|-|TRBV4-3|TRBJ1-2
CASSQEGQRGGYTF
TGCGCCAGCAGCCAAGAAGGCCAGCGAGGCGGCTACACCTTC
>TRBD2|-|TRBV5-1|TRBJ2-3
CASSPDGTSGADTQYF
TGCGCCAGCAGCCCGGACGGGACTAGCGGGGCAGATACGCAGTATTTT
>TRBD1|-|TRBV18|TRBJ1-6
CASSRDRGSDSPLHF
TGTGCCAGCTCACGGGACAGGGGTTCAGATTCACCCCTCCACTTT
>-|-|TRBV19|TRBJ2-7
CASSIYRGQGIIEQYF
TGTGCCAGTAGTATATACCGGGGACAAGGGATAATCGAGCAGTACTTC
>-|-|TRBV9|TRBJ1-1
CASRTVNTEAFF
TGTGCCAGCAGGACAGTGAACACTGAAGCTTTCTTT
>TRBD2|-|TRBV18|TRBJ2-5
CASSPVGPGGPETQYF
TGTGCCAGCTCACCAGTAGGCCCGGGGGGGCCGGAGACCCAGTACTTC
>-|-|TRBV18|TRBJ1-2
CASSPGGDSYGYTF
TGTGCCAGCTCACCAGGGGGCGACTCCTATGGCTACACCTTC
>TRBD2|few|TRBV29-1|TRBJ2-7
CSVESGMSYEQYF
TGCAGCGTTGAAAGCGGGATGTCCTACGAGCAGTACTTC
>-|once|TRBV5-5|TRBJ2-7
CASSLNRVYEQYF
TGTGCCAGCAGCTTAAACAGGGTTTACGAGCAGTACTTC
>-|-|TRBV11-1|TRBJ2-7
CASSLTMSPHIDEQYF
TGTGCCAGCAGCTTAACGATGAGCCCCCATATTGACGAGCAGTACTTC
>TRBD1|once|TRBV2|TRBJ1-6
CASSAQGASNSPLHF
TGTGCCAGCAGCGCGCAGGGGGCTAGTAATTCACCCCTCCACTTT
>-|few|TRBV7-2|TRBJ2-7
CASSPGEGFVRYEQYF
TGTGCCAGCAGCCCAGGGGAGGGTTTTGTGAGGTACGAGCAGTACTTC
>TRBD1|few|TRBV27|TRBJ2-7
CASSRQGSYEQYF
TGTGCCAGCAGTAGACAGGGTTCCTACGAGCAGTACTTC
>-|few|TRBV6-6|TRBJ2-7
CASSSVGEQYF
TGTGCCAGCAGTTCAGTTGGCGAGCAGTACTTC